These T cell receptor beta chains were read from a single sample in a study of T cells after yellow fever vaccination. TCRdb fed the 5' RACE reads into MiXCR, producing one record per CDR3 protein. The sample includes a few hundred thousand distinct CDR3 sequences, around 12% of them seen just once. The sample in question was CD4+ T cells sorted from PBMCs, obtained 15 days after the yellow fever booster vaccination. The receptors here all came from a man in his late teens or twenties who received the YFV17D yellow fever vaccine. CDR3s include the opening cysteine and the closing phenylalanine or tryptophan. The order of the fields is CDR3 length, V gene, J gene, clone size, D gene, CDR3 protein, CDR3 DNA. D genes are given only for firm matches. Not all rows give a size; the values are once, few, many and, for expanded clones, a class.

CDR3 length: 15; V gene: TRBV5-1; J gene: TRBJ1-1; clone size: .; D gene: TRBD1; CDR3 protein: CASSTETGWRTEAFF; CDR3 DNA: TGCGCCAGCAGCACCGAGACAGGGTGGCGTACTGAAGCTTTCTTT
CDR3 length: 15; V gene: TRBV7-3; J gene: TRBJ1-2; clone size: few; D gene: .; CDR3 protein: CASSLDGGEWNGYTF; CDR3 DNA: TGTGCCAGCAGCCTAGACGGGGGCGAATGGAATGGCTACACCTTC
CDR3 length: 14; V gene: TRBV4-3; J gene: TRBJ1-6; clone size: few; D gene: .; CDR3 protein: CASSRGPGGETLHF; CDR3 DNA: TGCGCCAGCAGCCGGGGGCCGGGAGGGGAAACCCTCCACTTT
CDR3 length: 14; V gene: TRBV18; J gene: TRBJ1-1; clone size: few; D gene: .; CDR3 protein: CASSPPQRPREAFF; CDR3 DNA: TGTGCCAGCTCACCACCTCAGCGCCCCAGAGAAGCTTTCTTT
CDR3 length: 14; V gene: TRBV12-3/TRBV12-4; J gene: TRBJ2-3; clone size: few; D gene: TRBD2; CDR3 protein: CASSQSGGYRTQYF; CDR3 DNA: TGTGCCAGCAGTCAAAGCGGGGGGTACCGTACGCAGTATTTT
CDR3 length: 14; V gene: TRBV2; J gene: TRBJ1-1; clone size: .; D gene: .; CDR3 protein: CASLRDTLNTEAFF; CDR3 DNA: TGTGCCAGCCTAAGGGACACCCTGAACACTGAAGCTTTCTTT
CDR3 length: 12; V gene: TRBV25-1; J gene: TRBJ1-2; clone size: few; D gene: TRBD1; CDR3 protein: CASRGQGYGYTF; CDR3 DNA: TGTGCCAGCAGAGGACAGGGCTATGGCTACACCTTC
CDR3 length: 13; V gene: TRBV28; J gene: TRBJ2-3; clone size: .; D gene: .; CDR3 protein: CASSLGQSPTQYF; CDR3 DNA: TGTGCCAGCAGCCTTGGACAGTCCCCCACGCAGTATTTT
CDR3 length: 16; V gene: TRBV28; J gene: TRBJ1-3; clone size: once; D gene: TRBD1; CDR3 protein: CASSIRQGAGGNTIYF; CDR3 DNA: TGTGCCAGCAGTATAAGACAGGGGGCTGGTGGAAACACCATATATTTT
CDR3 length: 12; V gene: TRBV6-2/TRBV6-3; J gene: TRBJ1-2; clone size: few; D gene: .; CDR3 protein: CASSSWGLGYTF; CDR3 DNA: TGTGCCAGCAGTTCATGGGGGCTTGGCTACACCTTC
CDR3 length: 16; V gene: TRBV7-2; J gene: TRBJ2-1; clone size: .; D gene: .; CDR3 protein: CASSLVRLVRGNEQFF; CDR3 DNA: TGTGCCAGCAGCTTAGTACGGCTAGTCAGGGGTAATGAGCAGTTCTTC
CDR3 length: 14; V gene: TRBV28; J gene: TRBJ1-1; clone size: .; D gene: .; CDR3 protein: CASKSWGRNTEAFF; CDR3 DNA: TGTGCCAGCAAGAGTTGGGGGCGGAACACTGAAGCTTTCTTT
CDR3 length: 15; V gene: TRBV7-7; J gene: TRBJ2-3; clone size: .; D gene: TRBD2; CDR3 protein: CASSSGLAVSDTQYF; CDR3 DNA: TGTGCCAGCAGCTCTGGACTAGCGGTTTCAGATACGCAGTATTTT
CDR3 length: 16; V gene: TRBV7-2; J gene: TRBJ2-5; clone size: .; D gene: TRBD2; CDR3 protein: CASSFVRGLVTETQYF; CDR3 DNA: TGTGCCAGCAGCTTCGTGCGGGGACTAGTAACGGAGACCCAGTACTTC
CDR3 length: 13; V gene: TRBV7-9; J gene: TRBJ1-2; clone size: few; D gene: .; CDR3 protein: CASSLDRGAGYTF; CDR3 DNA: TGTGCCAGCAGCTTAGATCGGGGAGCGGGCTACACCTTC
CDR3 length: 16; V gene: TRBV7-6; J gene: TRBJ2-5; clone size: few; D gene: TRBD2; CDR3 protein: CASRASGGLLGETQYF; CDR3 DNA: TGTGCCAGCAGAGCTAGCGGGGGCCTTCTGGGGGAGACCCAGTACTTC